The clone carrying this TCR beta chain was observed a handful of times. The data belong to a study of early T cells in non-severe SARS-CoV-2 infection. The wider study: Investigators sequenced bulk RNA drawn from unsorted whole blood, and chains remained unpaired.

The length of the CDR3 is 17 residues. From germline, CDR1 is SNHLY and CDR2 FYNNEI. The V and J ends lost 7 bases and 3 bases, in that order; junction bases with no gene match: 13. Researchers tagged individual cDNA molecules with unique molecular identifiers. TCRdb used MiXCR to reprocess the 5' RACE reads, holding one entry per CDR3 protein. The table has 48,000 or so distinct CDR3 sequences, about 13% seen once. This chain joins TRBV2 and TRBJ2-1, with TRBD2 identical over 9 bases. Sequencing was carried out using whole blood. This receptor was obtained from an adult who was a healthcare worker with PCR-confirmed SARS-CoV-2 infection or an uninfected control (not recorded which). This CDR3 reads CASTPSKALAGYNEQFF. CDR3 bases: TGTGCCAGCACCCCATCGAAGGCACTAGCGGGCTACAATGAGCAGTTCTTC.